This TCR beta chain was identified during a study of blood T cell repertoires in COVID-19. Overall study: In each case, the material was cDNA or gDNA derived from T cells, B-cell-depleted T cells, or PBMCs.

As for this clone: The junction departs from the called germline gene at one end, perhaps through a read error.

This CDR3 contains 11 residues. The germline V gene has CDR1 SEHNR and CDR2 FQNEAQ (reference sequence). Per the authors' pipeline: How many nucleated cells were present was estimated from reference gene primer amplification. The data were produced by immunoSEQ multiplex PCR, yet TCRdb's version contains in-frame clones alone and is incomplete. The DNA gave D and trimming, while V, J and clone size come from that table. The sample has around 310,000 clones; 90% are singletons. This TCR was recovered from a woman aged 40 to 49 with COVID-19, enrolled during active disease. Sequenced sample: peripheral blood. V gene TRBV7-9 combines with J gene TRBJ2-7, with D unclear. The CDR3 loop reads CASSSFEVADW. The CDR3 region has the DNA TGTGCCAGCAGCTCGTTTGAAGTGGCAGACTGG. The full variable domain, completed using reference TRBV7-9 and TRBJ2-7, is DTGVSQNPRHKITKRGQNVTFRCDPISEHNRLYWYRQTLGQGPEFLTYFQNEAQLEKSRLLSDRFSAERPKGSFSTLEIQRTEQGDSAMYLCASSSFEVADWGPGTRLTVT.